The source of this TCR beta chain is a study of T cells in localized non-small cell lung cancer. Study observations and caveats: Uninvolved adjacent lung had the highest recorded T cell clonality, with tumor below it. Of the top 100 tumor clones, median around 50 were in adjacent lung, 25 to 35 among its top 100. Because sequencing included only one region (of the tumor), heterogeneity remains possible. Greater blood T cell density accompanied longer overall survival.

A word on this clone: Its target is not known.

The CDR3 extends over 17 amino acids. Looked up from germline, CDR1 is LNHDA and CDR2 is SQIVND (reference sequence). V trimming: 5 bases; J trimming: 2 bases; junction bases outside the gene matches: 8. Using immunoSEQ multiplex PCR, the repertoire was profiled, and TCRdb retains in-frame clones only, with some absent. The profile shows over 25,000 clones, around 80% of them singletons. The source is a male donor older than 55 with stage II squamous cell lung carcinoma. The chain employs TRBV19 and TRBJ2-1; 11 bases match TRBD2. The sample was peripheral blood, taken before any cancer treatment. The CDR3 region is CASSGGSTSGAYNEQFF. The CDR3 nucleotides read TGTGCCAGTAGTGGGGGCTCGACTAGCGGGGCCTACAATGAGCAGTTCTTC.